Each of the 26 T cell receptor beta chains below was sequenced from the same sample in a study of blood T cell repertoires in COVID-19. TCRdb's table, derived via immunoSEQ multiplex PCR, lists solely in-frame clones and lacks some. The sample has roughly 280,000 clones; around 90% are singletons. Source material: peripheral blood. These receptors were obtained from a woman in her fifties or sixties who had recovered from COVID-19.

The chain has TRBV2 and TRBJ1-2, with 8 positions matching TRBD1. Trimming took 1 base from V and 7 from J; bases not matched to a gene: 8. CDR1 is SNHLY and CDR2 is FYNNEI in the germline V gene. The CDR3 runs 15 residues. The DNA of the CDR3 is TGTGCCAGCAGTGAAGGTTACAGGGGGAGCACTGGCTACACCTTC. Protein product: CASSEGYRGSTGYTF.

This clone was recorded only once. The chain has TRBV19 and TRBJ2-1, with D possibly TRBD1 on 5 matching bases. V was shortened by 6 bases and J by 2 bases, with 8 bases between the two germline ends. Germline V gives CDR1 LNHDA, CDR2 SQIVND (reference sequence). The CDR3 consists of 13 residues. CDR3 sequence (DNA): TGTGCCAGTAGGGGGCTACCCTACAATGAGCAGTTCTTC. This sequence encodes CASRGLPYNEQFF.

V gene TRBV5-8 combines with J gene TRBJ1-5; a possible D gene is TRBD1 (5 bases). This CDR3 has 18 residues. The V gene's germline CDR1 is SGHTS and CDR2 YDEGEE. V lost 4 bases and J lost 2, with 22 bases in between. In DNA form, the CDR3 reads TGTGCCAGCAGCGTTAATCAGGGTTATGAGGACGGCAATCAGCCCCAGCATTTT. Protein: CASSVNQGYEDGNQPQHF. Complete variable domain (other parts from reference TRBV5-8 and TRBJ1-5): EAGVTQSPTHLIKTRGQQATLRCSPISGHTSVYWYQQALGLGLQFLLWYDEGEERNRGNFPPRFSGRQFPNYSSELNVNALELEDSALYLCASSVNQGYEDGNQPQHFGDGTRLSIL.

This clone has just a few counts. This CDR3 is CASSLVRRSYGDTQYF. The CDR3 DNA follows: TGTGCCAGCAGTTTAGTGCGCCGCTCCTACGGAGATACGCAGTATTTT. The chain is built from TRBV28 and TRBJ2-3; D unresolved. In germline, CDR1 is MDHEN, CDR2 SYDVKM. V dropped 2 bases and J dropped 5 bases, with 17 bases sitting between them. The CDR3 covers 16 residues.

This clone was counted once. The J gene is TRBJ2-7, the V gene TRBV5-5; 11 positions agree with TRBD2. The CDR3 has 15 residues. Germline CDR1 SGHKS, CDR2 YYEKEE (reference sequence). J gave up 2 bases and V 4 bases, and 5 bases lay outside the gene matches. In nucleotides, the CDR3 is TGTGCCAGCAGCCCGACTAGCGGGGACCCCTACGAGCAGTACTTC. Translation: CASSPTSGDPYEQYF.

This CDR3 reads CASSVAGGAYGYTF. CDR3 sequence (DNA): TGTGCCAGCAGCGTAGCAGGGGGCGCCTATGGCTACACCTTC. The J gene is TRBJ1-2, the V gene TRBV9, with 8 bases lining up with TRBD1. Germline loops: CDR1 SGDLS, CDR2 YYNGEE. There are 14 residues in the CDR3. J gave up 4 bases and V 0 bases, and 2 bases lay outside the gene matches. The whole variable domain, filled in from reference TRBV9 and TRBJ1-2, reads DSGVTQTPKHLITATGQRVTLRCSPRSGDLSVYWYQQSLDQGLQFLIQYYNGEERAKGNILERFSAQQFPDLHSELNLSSLELGDSALYFCASSVAGGAYGYTFGSGTRLTVV.

The chain employs TRBV6-2 or TRBV6-3 and TRBJ2-3; the match to TRBD2 covers 7 bases. This CDR3 comprises 15 residues. Germline V gene sequence: CDR1 MNHEY, CDR2 SVGEGT. V trimming: 4 bases; J trimming: 5 bases; junction bases outside the gene matches: 9. The CDR3 reads CASSWTRGGQDTQYF. The CDR3 bases are TGTGCCAGCAGTTGGACTAGAGGTGGGCAAGATACGCAGTATTTT.

The chain combines TRBV9 with TRBJ2-5, with TRBD2 as a possible D gene (6 bases). Trimming removed 4 bases at V and 3 bases at J, with 16 bases between. This CDR3 has 15 residues. CDR1 and CDR2 (germline): SGDLS, YYNGEE. In DNA form, the CDR3 reads TGTGCCAGCAGCTCAGGGACTCTTTATGAAGAGACCCAGTACTTC. It encodes CASSSGTLYEETQYF.

This clone was seen a handful of times. The chain employs TRBV6-5 and TRBJ1-2; D gene ambiguous. This CDR3 contains 15 residues. The V end lost 0 bases, the J end lost 8 bases, and 16 bases lay between the germline ends. Germline CDR1 reads MNHEY; CDR2 reads SVGAGI. The CDR3 region is CASSYSITPGGGYTF. The DNA of the CDR3 is TGTGCCAGCAGTTACTCGATAACCCCGGGTGGCGGCTACACCTTC.

J is TRBJ2-3 and V is TRBV28; 8 bases agree with TRBD1. V dropped 6 bases and J dropped 4; count of bases not matched to a gene: 6. The CDR3 is 14 amino acids. The germline V gene encodes CDR1 MDHEN and CDR2 SYDVKM. The CDR3 sequence is CASSGQGLADTQYF. The DNA of the CDR3 is TGTGCCAGCAGCGGACAGGGCCTAGCAGATACGCAGTATTTT.

The CDR3 here is CASRGQGRNSPLHF. For the CDR3, the DNA is TGTGCCAGCAGGGGACAGGGCCGTAATTCACCCCTCCACTTT. This chain uses TRBV28 with TRBJ1-6; 9 bases match TRBD1. Germline V gene sequence: CDR1 MDHEN, CDR2 SYDVKM. J was trimmed by 6 bases and V by 6 bases; bases with no gene match: 3. This CDR3 comprises 14 residues. Drawing the rest from reference TRBV28 and TRBJ1-6, the complete variable domain is DVKVTQSSRYLVKRTGEKVFLECVQDMDHENMFWYRQDPGLGLRLIYFSYDVKMKEKGDIPEGYSVSREKKERFSLILESASTNQTSMYLCASRGQGRNSPLHFGNGTRLTVT.

The rearrangement links TRBV27 to TRBJ2-3; D possibly corresponds to TRBD2 (5 bases). CDR3 length equals 15 residues. CDR1 and CDR2 from the germline V gene are MNHEY and SMNVEV (reference sequence). Deletions cut 6 bases from V and 0 bases from J, with 13 bases between. CDR3 amino acids: CASSPSGGSTDTQYF. The DNA of the CDR3 is TGTGCCAGCAGCCCCAGCGGCGGGAGCACAGATACGCAGTATTTT.

The CDR3 loop reads CASSPSDRGDYGYTF. The CDR3 nucleotides are TGTGCCAGCAGCCCTTCTGACAGGGGCGACTATGGCTACACCTTC. The rearrangement joins TRBV4-2 to TRBJ1-2, with 8 bases matching TRBD1. The V and J ends lost 4 bases and 3 bases, in that order; junction bases with no gene match: 7. CDR1 LGHNA and CDR2 YNFKEQ come from the germline V gene. The CDR3 is 15 amino acids.

A note on this clone: Other DNA sequences in the sample encode the same CDR3. V and J are TRBV5-1 and TRBJ1-1; D is perhaps TRBD1 (6 bases). The CDR3 is 13 amino acids. Germline-derived CDR1 and CDR2 are SGHRS and YFSETQ. V lost 3 bases and J 2 bases, leaving 8 bases between the germline ends. CDR3 bases: TGCGCCAGCAGCTCCAGGGGAAACACTGAAGCTTTCTTT. Translated: CASSSRGNTEAFF.

The rearrangement links TRBV27 to TRBJ1-3, with a possible D match to TRBD1 (5 bases). Deletions cut 6 bases from V and 2 bases from J, with 11 bases between. Looked up from germline, CDR1 is MNHEY and CDR2 is SMNVEV (reference sequence). CDR3 length equals 14 residues. Written as DNA, the CDR3 is TGTGCCAGCAGCTCCGGAGGGGCTGGAAACACCATATATTTT. Protein product: CASSSGGAGNTIYF.

This clone was counted between two and nine times. The chain has TRBV12-5 and TRBJ2-6; 9 bases are a match to TRBD1. CDR3 size: 18 residues. The germline gives CDR1 LGHNT, CDR2 FRNRAP. V was pared by 0 bases and J by 3 bases, with 6 bases of the junction left unmatched. CDR3 sequence reads: CASGLVGQGKLGANVLTF. In DNA form, the CDR3 reads TGTGCTAGTGGTTTGGTGGGACAGGGTAAACTTGGGGCCAACGTCCTGACTTTC.

The rearrangement joins TRBV5-1 to TRBJ2-1; D not certain. CDR1 and CDR2 (germline): SGHRS, YFSETQ. The CDR3 contains 16 residues. V shed 1 base and J shed 0 bases, with 11 bases lying between them. CDR3 coding DNA: TGCGCCAGCAGCTTGAATCGCGGCAGCTCCTACAATGAGCAGTTCTTC. Residues: CASSLNRGSSYNEQFF.

This chain links TRBV4-1 with TRBJ1-4; weak D call: TRBD1 (5 bases). The length of the CDR3 is 15 residues. V lost 5 bases, J lost 6 bases, and 16 bases lay in between. The germline V gene has CDR1 MGHRA and CDR2 YSYEKL. The CDR3 DNA reads TGCGCCAGCAGCTACGGAGGAGGGGCGGATGAAAAACTGTTTTTT. This codes for CASSYGGGADEKLFF.

The rearrangement uses TRBV7-6 and TRBJ2-2; 7 positions agree with TRBD2. This CDR3 region has 17 residues. Germline V gene lookup returns CDR1 SGHVS and CDR2 FNYEAQ. With 2 bases clipped from V and 0 bases from J, the junction kept 6 bases outside the gene matches. CDR3 residues: CASSLRGTTTNTGELFF. CDR3 sequence (DNA): TGTGCCAGCAGCTTAAGAGGGACTACTACGAACACCGGGGAGCTGTTTTTT.

In this sample, this clone turned up once. This rearrangement joins TRBV7-6 to TRBJ2-3; 9 bases fit TRBD2. This CDR3 region has 16 residues. Germline V gives CDR1 SGHVS, CDR2 FNYEAQ. V lost 5 bases and J lost 2; bases outside the gene matches: 8. CDR3 loop: CASSPAASGDTDTQYF. In DNA, the CDR3 is TGTGCCAGCAGCCCGGCCGCTAGCGGGGACACAGATACGCAGTATTTT.

V is TRBV7-6 and J is TRBJ2-1; weak D call: TRBD1 (6 bases). From germline, CDR1 is SGHVS and CDR2 FNYEAQ. V lost 1 base and J 5 bases, leaving 18 bases between the germline ends. The CDR3 totals 17 residues. Here the CDR3 reads CASSLGDIGRPHNEQFF. The DNA for the CDR3 is TGTGCCAGCAGCTTAGGGGACATCGGACGGCCGCACAATGAGCAGTTCTTC.

This chain joins TRBV6-5 and TRBJ1-1; TRBD1 aligns across 7 bases. From germline, CDR1 is MNHEY and CDR2 SVGAGI. With V trimmed by 2 bases and J by 4 bases, 4 bases remained unmatched. CDR3 length equals 14 residues. The CDR3 reads CASSYREGATEAFF. The CDR3 DNA reads as TGTGCCAGCAGTTACCGCGAGGGGGCCACTGAAGCTTTCTTT.

The genes are TRBV19 and TRBJ1-3, with TRBD1 matching 7 bases. This CDR3 contains 16 residues. CDR1 and CDR2 (germline): LNHDA, SQIVND (reference sequence). Germline trimming cut 6 bases from V and 0 bases from J; bases unmatched to any gene: 8. The CDR3: CASSSGQPDSGNTIYF. The CDR3 coding sequence is TGTGCCAGTAGCTCGGGACAGCCAGACTCTGGAAACACCATATATTTT.

The chain employs TRBV5-5 and TRBJ2-2; 7 nucleotides agree with TRBD2. The germline gives CDR1 SGHKS, CDR2 YYEKEE (reference sequence). V was clipped by 3 bases and J by 2 bases; unmatched bases: 1. The CDR3 extends over 14 amino acids. CDR3: CASSSGLNTGELFF. CDR3 DNA: TGTGCCAGCAGCTCGGGACTAAACACCGGGGAGCTGTTTTTT.

The chain has TRBV13 and TRBJ1-1, with TRBD1 identical over 7 bases. J gave up 0 bases and V 8 bases, and 9 bases lay outside the gene matches. The CDR3 spans 15 residues. Germline V lookup: CDR1 PRHDT, CDR2 FYEKMQ (reference sequence). The CDR3 is CASSFAGTVNTEAFF. The CDR3 region has the DNA TGTGCCAGCTCCTTCGCCGGGACAGTGAACACTGAAGCTTTCTTT.

J is TRBJ2-1 and V is TRBV28; tentatively, D is TRBD2 (6 bases). Trimming left V 7 bases short and J 8 bases short, with 33 bases between. The CDR3 runs to 19 residues. In germline, CDR1 is MDHEN, CDR2 SYDVKM. The CDR3 sequence: CASIPFSAAVRGQLDEQFF. The CDR3 nucleotides read TGTGCCAGCATCCCTTTTTCCGCAGCCGTGCGGGGCCAACTTGATGAGCAGTTCTTC.